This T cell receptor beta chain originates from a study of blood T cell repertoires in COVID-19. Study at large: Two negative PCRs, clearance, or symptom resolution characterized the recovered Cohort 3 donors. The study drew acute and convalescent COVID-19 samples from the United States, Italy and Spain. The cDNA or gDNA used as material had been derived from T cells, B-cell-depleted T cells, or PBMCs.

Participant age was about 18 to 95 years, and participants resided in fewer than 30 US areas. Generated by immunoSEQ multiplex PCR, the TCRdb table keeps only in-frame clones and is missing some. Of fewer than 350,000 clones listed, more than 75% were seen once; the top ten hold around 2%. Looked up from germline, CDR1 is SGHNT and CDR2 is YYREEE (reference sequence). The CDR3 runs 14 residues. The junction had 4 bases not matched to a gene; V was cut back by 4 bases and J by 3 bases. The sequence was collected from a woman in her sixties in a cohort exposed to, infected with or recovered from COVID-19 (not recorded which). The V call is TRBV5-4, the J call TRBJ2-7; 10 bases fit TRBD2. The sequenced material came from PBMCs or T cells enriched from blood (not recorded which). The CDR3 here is CASSGTSANYEQYF. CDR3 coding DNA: TGTGCCAGCAGCGGGACTAGCGCCAACTACGAGCAGTACTTC.